These 26 T cell receptor beta chains originate from one sample sequenced in a study of blood T cell repertoires in COVID-19. The data were produced by immunoSEQ multiplex PCR, yet TCRdb's version contains in-frame clones alone and is incomplete. The sample comprises over 350,000 clones, around 86% of which are singletons, and over 1.3% rests with the top ten. The specimen sequenced was peripheral blood. All receptors come from a woman aged 25 to 39 with active or convalescent COVID-19.

The chain is built from TRBV6-5 and TRBJ1-3; D unclear. The CDR3 length is 16 residues. V dropped 0 bases and J dropped 1 base, with 10 bases sitting between them. CDR1 MNHEY and CDR2 SVGAGI come from the germline V gene. CDR3 DNA sequence: TGTGCCAGCAGTTACTCGGCGGTTGGTTCTGGAAACACCATATATTTT. It translates to CASSYSAVGSGNTIYF.

The count of this clone is one. The chain combines TRBV2 with TRBJ1-1, with D possibly TRBD1 on 5 matching bases. The CDR3 sequence is 14 residues long. Trimming stripped 3 bases from V and 1 base from J, with 9 bases between. Germline CDR1 reads SNHLY; CDR2 reads FYNNEI. The CDR3 nucleotides read TGTGCCAGCAGTGAGAGACAGCCGAACACTGAAGCTTTCTTT. Its translation is CASSERQPNTEAFF.

The chain is built from TRBV4-1 and TRBJ1-2; weak D call: TRBD1 (5 bases). Looked up from germline, CDR1 is MGHRA and CDR2 is YSYEKL. This CDR3 comprises 18 residues. Trimming left V 1 base short and J 3 bases short, with 21 bases between. The CDR3 region is CASSQVGAQPSYDYGYTF. CDR3 DNA: TGCGCCAGCAGCCAAGTAGGGGCTCAGCCTTCGTACGACTATGGCTACACCTTC.

The chain links TRBV4-1 to TRBJ2-5; D is unresolved. Trimming shortened V by 6 bases and J by 5 bases, and 16 bases separated the two germline ends. There are 14 residues in the CDR3. CDR1 is MGHRA, CDR2 YSYEKL, per germline. CDR3 in DNA: TGCGCCAGCAGGGCCCACCCGCCCTCGGAGACCCAGTACTTC. Translation gives CASRAHPPSETQYF.

V usage is TRBV7-9 and J usage is TRBJ1-2; D not certain. This CDR3 spans 13 amino acids. V lost 5 bases to trimming and J lost 6 bases, with 13 bases between them. The germline V gene encodes CDR1 SEHNR and CDR2 FQNEAQ (reference sequence). The CDR3 loop is CASSHREFHGYTF. The CDR3 bases are TGTGCCAGCAGCCATAGAGAATTCCATGGCTACACCTTC.

The V gene is TRBV27, the J gene TRBJ1-4; perhaps TRBD1 as D (6 bases). V shed 3 bases and J shed 8 bases, with 19 bases lying between them. This CDR3 spans 16 amino acids. CDR1 and CDR2 from the germline V gene are MNHEY and SMNVEV (reference sequence). CDR3 DNA sequence: TGTGCCAGCAGTTTGTCCCCTCTGGGGGCAGGAGAAAAACTGTTTTTT. Its protein product is CASSLSPLGAGEKLFF.

The rearrangement joins TRBV4-1 to TRBJ2-3; 9 bases agree with TRBD1. The CDR3 has 19 residues. Germline CDR1 reads MGHRA; CDR2 reads YSYEKL. V shed 3 bases, J shed 3 bases, and the junction held 16 bases outside the gene matches. The CDR3 spells CASSQTPGTGSSVTDTQYF. The CDR3 DNA reads TGCGCCAGCAGCCAGACACCCGGGACAGGGTCTTCGGTGACAGATACGCAGTATTTT.

The chain has TRBV19 and TRBJ2-5; 9 positions match TRBD1. CDR3 length: 14 amino acids. V was clipped by 6 bases and J by 5 bases; unmatched bases: 7. CDR1 LNHDA and CDR2 SQIVND come from the germline V gene (reference sequence). The CDR3 loop reads CASRSTGGVETQYF. DNA for the CDR3: TGTGCCAGTAGGTCGACAGGGGGTGTGGAGACCCAGTACTTC.

The chain links TRBV19 to TRBJ1-2, with 8 bases identical to TRBD1. Trimming cost V 3 bases and J 9 bases; bases outside gene matches: 15. The CDR3 spans 16 residues. The germline V gene has CDR1 LNHDA and CDR2 SQIVND (reference sequence). CDR3: CASSILPGQASLSYTF. In nucleotides, the CDR3 is TGTGCCAGTAGTATCCTGCCGGGACAGGCCTCTTTGAGCTACACCTTC.

A word on this clone: Additional DNA sequences in this sample encode the identical CDR3. The rearrangement uses TRBV19 and TRBJ1-1; a possible D gene is TRBD1 (6 bases). The CDR3 has 17 amino acids. V lost 2 bases, J lost 5 bases, and 21 bases lay in between. CDR1 is LNHDA, CDR2 SQIVND, per germline (reference sequence). The CDR3 sequence: CASSITQGLLVRTEAFF. The DNA for the CDR3 is TGTGCCAGTAGTATAACGCAGGGGTTATTAGTAAGGACTGAAGCTTTCTTT.

Points on this clone: The junction and the germline gene differ at one end; a read error may be behind it. This chain links TRBV9 with TRBJ2-2; tentatively, D is TRBD2 (6 bases). The CDR3 covers 13 residues. Germline V gene lookup returns CDR1 SGDLS and CDR2 YYNGEE. DNA for the CDR3: TGTGCCAGCAGCCCCCGGACCGCCGGGGGGCTGTTTTTT. Residues: CASSPRTAGGLFF.

The chain carries TRBV9 and TRBJ2-3; 10 positions agree with TRBD1. The germline V gene encodes CDR1 SGDLS and CDR2 YYNGEE. The junction had 5 bases not matched to a gene; V was cut back by 3 bases and J by 1 base. This CDR3 has 16 residues. The CDR3: CASSGDGTGGTDTQYF. CDR3 in DNA: TGTGCCAGCAGCGGAGACGGGACAGGGGGCACAGATACGCAGTATTTT.

The V call is TRBV29-1, the J call TRBJ2-1; TRBD2 is a possible D gene (6 bases). Trimming shortened V by 3 bases and J by 6 bases, and 9 bases separated the two germline ends. The germline gives CDR1 SQVTM, CDR2 ANQGSEA. CDR3 length: 12 residues. CDR3 loop: CSVERGPNEQFF. The CDR3 DNA follows: TGCAGCGTTGAGCGGGGCCCCAATGAGCAGTTCTTC.

The chain recombines TRBV2 with TRBJ2-3; TRBD2 matches 8 bases. Germline-derived CDR1 and CDR2 are SNHLY and FYNNEI. J gave up 4 bases and V 5 bases, and 11 bases lay outside the gene matches. The CDR3 covers 16 residues. The CDR3 nucleotides read TGTGCCAGCAGTCTACCGGGACTAGGAGTAGCAGATACGCAGTATTTT. Its translation: CASSLPGLGVADTQYF.

This chain joins TRBV5-1 and TRBJ2-1; D is unresolved. CDR3 length: 14 residues. V was pared by 1 base and J by 3 bases, with 8 bases between. CDR1 is SGHRS and CDR2 is YFSETQ in the germline V gene. CDR3 in amino acids: CASSLLQDYNEQFF. CDR3 coding DNA: TGCGCCAGCAGCTTGCTTCAGGACTACAATGAGCAGTTCTTC.

The CDR3 nucleotides read TGTGCCAGCAGTGAGCGGGCCCCAATCGAGAACACTGAAGCTTTCTTT. Its translation: CASSERAPIENTEAFF. This chain links TRBV2 with TRBJ1-1; D ambiguous. The germline V gene has CDR1 SNHLY and CDR2 FYNNEI. This CDR3 is built from 16 residues. Trimming left V 3 bases short and J 1 base short, with 15 bases between.

The chain couples TRBV5-4 to TRBJ1-1; D perhaps matches TRBD1 (5 bases). The germline V gene has CDR1 SGHNT and CDR2 YYREEE (reference sequence). The V gene lost 3 bases and the J gene lost 1 base, with 13 bases spanning the gap. The CDR3 runs to 15 residues. The CDR3 spells CASSYPGHQNTEAFF. Here the CDR3 DNA reads TGTGCCAGCAGCTACCCCGGACACCAGAACACTGAAGCTTTCTTT.

The gene calls are TRBV6-5 and TRBJ2-7; 11 bases line up with TRBD2. V gave up 7 bases and J gave up 4 bases; unmatched junction bases: 6. Germline CDR1 MNHEY, CDR2 SVGAGI. CDR3 length: 14 amino acids. This chain's CDR3 is CASTETSGIYEQYF. For the CDR3, the DNA is TGTGCCAGCACCGAGACTAGCGGGATTTACGAGCAGTACTTC.

The chain employs TRBV5-1 and TRBJ2-3, with 7 bases matching TRBD1. Trimming cost V 3 bases and J 0 bases; bases outside gene matches: 13. CDR1 and CDR2 (germline): SGHRS, YFSETQ. CDR3 size: 18 residues. The CDR3 DNA sequence: TGCGCCAGCAGCTGGGGGAACCTACAGGGGACGAGCACAGATACGCAGTATTTT. Its translation: CASSWGNLQGTSTDTQYF.

CDR3 amino acids: CASALRTGGPEQYF. In DNA, the CDR3 is TGTGCCAGCGCCTTACGGACAGGGGGACCCGAGCAGTACTTC. The gene calls are TRBV5-6 and TRBJ2-7, with 10 bases fitting TRBD1. Germline lookup yields CDR1 SGHDT and CDR2 YYEEEE. Trimming cost V 7 bases and J 6 bases; bases outside gene matches: 10. This CDR3 is 14 amino acids long.

The chain carries TRBV9 and TRBJ2-2; the match to TRBD2 covers 11 bases. Trimming cost V 3 bases and J 4 bases; bases outside gene matches: 5. From germline, CDR1 is SGDLS and CDR2 YYNGEE. This CDR3 spans 16 amino acids. The CDR3 sequence: CASSGTSGGLTGELFF. For the CDR3, the DNA is TGTGCCAGCAGCGGAACTAGCGGGGGCCTCACCGGGGAGCTGTTTTTT.

The count of this clone is one. The chain is built from TRBV19 and TRBJ2-7; 7 positions agree with TRBD2. Germline trimming cut 5 bases from V and 0 bases from J; bases unmatched to any gene: 7. This CDR3 contains 15 residues. Germline CDR1 reads LNHDA; CDR2 reads SQIVND (reference sequence). CDR3 in DNA: TGTGCCAGTAGTCCGGGACTAACTTTCTCCTACGAGCAGTACTTC. It is translated as CASSPGLTFSYEQYF.

This clone has a handful of counts. The chain recombines TRBV6-4 with TRBJ1-2; 7 positions agree with TRBD1. This CDR3 has 13 amino acids. Trimming at V came to 5 bases and at J to 7 bases, leaving 7 bases not matched to a gene. Germline V gene sequence: CDR1 MRHNA, CDR2 SNTAGT. CDR3 nucleotides: TGTGCCAGCAGTCTAGACAGGGATCCTGGCTACACCTTC. It yields the protein CASSLDRDPGYTF.

This clone has just one count. Here the CDR3 DNA reads TGCGCCAGCAGCTTGTCGGACAGTGGAAATCAGCCCCAGCATTTT. Translating gives CASSLSDSGNQPQHF. This chain links TRBV5-1 with TRBJ1-5, with D perhaps TRBD1 (6 bases). The CDR3 runs to 15 residues. Trimming removed 1 base at V and 4 bases at J, with 12 bases between. Per germline, CDR1 SGHRS and CDR2 YFSETQ.

The chain recombines TRBV30 with TRBJ1-5; tentatively, D is TRBD1 (6 bases). The CDR3 has 17 residues. Germline V gene sequence: CDR1 GTSNPN, CDR2 SVGIG (reference sequence). V shed 2 bases and J shed 5 bases, with 22 bases lying between them. The CDR3 loop is CAWSPRRDIEPDQPQHF. CDR3 nucleotide sequence: TGTGCCTGGAGTCCTCGACGGGACATCGAGCCCGATCAGCCCCAGCATTTT.

The rearrangement links TRBV28 to TRBJ2-6, with D perhaps TRBD2 (5 bases). CDR3 length: 16 amino acids. Trimming stripped 3 bases from V and 2 bases from J, with 11 bases between. CDR1 is MDHEN, CDR2 SYDVKM, per germline. CDR3 bases: TGTGCCAGCAGTTTTGGTTTCGGGGCTGGGGCCAACGTCCTGACTTTC. Its translation is CASSFGFGAGANVLTF. Complete variable domain (other parts from reference TRBV28 and TRBJ2-6): DVKVTQSSRYLVKRTGEKVFLECVQDMDHENMFWYRQDPGLGLRLIYFSYDVKMKEKGDIPEGYSVSREKKERFSLILESASTNQTSMYLCASSFGFGAGANVLTFGAGSRLTVL.